Below are 22 T cell receptor beta chains sequenced from a single sample in a study of blood T cell repertoires in COVID-19. This table comes from immunoSEQ multiplex PCR, and its TCRdb copy is limited to in-frame clones, with some not included. The data contain 310,000 or so clones, roughly 87% of them singletons. Sample: peripheral blood. All receptors come from a man aged 25 to 45 with COVID-19, enrolled during active disease.

The sample holds one count of this clone. The rearrangement uses TRBV7-6 and TRBJ2-2; no definite D call. V lost 5 bases and J lost 6, with 7 bases in between. Germline CDR1 and CDR2: SGHVS and FNYEAQ. The CDR3 is 12 residues long. The CDR3 here is CASSLPPGELFF. The DNA for the CDR3 is TGTGCCAGCAGCCTTCCCCCCGGGGAGCTGTTTTTT.

The chain uses TRBV5-1 and TRBJ1-2, with 7 nucleotides matching TRBD1. Germline V gene lookup returns CDR1 SGHRS and CDR2 YFSETQ. The CDR3 sequence is 15 residues long. Germline trimming cut 4 bases from V and 6 bases from J; bases unmatched to any gene: 12. The CDR3 coding sequence is TGCGCCAGCAGCCCTGAAGGGCAGGGGGGACATGGCTACACCTTC. Its protein is CASSPEGQGGHGYTF.

V gene TRBV19 combines with J gene TRBJ2-6; 8 positions agree with TRBD1. CDR3 length: 17 amino acids. The germline CDR1 and CDR2 sequences are LNHDA and SQIVND (reference sequence). Losses at the gene ends were 5 bases for V and 2 bases for J; bases not matched to a gene: 8. The CDR3, as DNA: TGTGCCAGTAGTCCCCGGACAGGGAATGCTGGGGCCAACGTCCTGACTTTC. Protein product: CASSPRTGNAGANVLTF.

The chain has TRBV10-3 and TRBJ1-1, with D hard to call. Germline V gives CDR1 ENHRY, CDR2 SYGVKD. With 3 bases removed from V and 4 bases from J, the gap between germline ends came to 6 bases. The CDR3 is 12 amino acids. The CDR3 DNA reads as TGTGCCATCAGTGACCGGGGCACTGAAGCTTTCTTT. Protein: CAISDRGTEAFF.

The V gene is TRBV18, the J gene TRBJ1-5; D remains unclear. The CDR3 is 14 amino acids. CDR1 and CDR2 from the germline V gene are KGHSH and LQKENI. Trimming removed 6 bases from V and 1 base from J, with 10 bases in between. CDR3 region: CASSPGMSNQPQHF. CDR3 DNA: TGTGCCAGCTCCCCGGGTATGAGCAATCAGCCCCAGCATTTT.

The V and J genes are TRBV7-2 and TRBJ2-5, with D perhaps TRBD2 (7 bases). This CDR3 comprises 14 residues. Trimming took 5 bases from V and 5 from J, leaving 15 bases between them. In germline, CDR1 is SGHTA, CDR2 FQGNSA. The CDR3 spells CASSPGEGGETQYF. The CDR3 DNA reads TGTGCCAGCAGCCCAGGAGAGGGGGGGGAGACCCAGTACTTC.

The chain combines TRBV6-5 with TRBJ2-1; D gene uncertain. This CDR3 contains 15 residues. With 0 bases removed from V and 1 base from J, the gap between germline ends came to 7 bases. Germline CDR1 reads MNHEY; CDR2 reads SVGAGI. The CDR3 reads CASSYSEFSYNEQFF. CDR3 nucleotide sequence: TGTGCCAGCAGTTACTCCGAGTTTTCCTACAATGAGCAGTTCTTC.

The V and J genes are TRBV7-6 and TRBJ1-1; 8 bases align to TRBD1. There are 16 residues in the CDR3. V shed 5 bases and J 5 bases; nucleotides not matched to a gene: 13. From germline, CDR1 is SGHVS and CDR2 FNYEAQ. DNA of the CDR3: TGTGCCAGCAGCCCACCCGGACAGGGAACGGAGACTGAAGCTTTCTTT. As protein: CASSPPGQGTETEAFF.

The rearrangement links TRBV5-1 to TRBJ2-3; TRBD2 aligns across 7 bases. The V and J ends lost 0 bases and 5 bases, in that order; junction bases with no gene match: 9. This CDR3 spans 16 amino acids. Germline V lookup: CDR1 SGHRS, CDR2 YFSETQ. CDR3 protein: CASSLGGRENVDTQYF. As DNA, the CDR3 is TGCGCCAGCAGCTTGGGTGGGCGGGAGAACGTAGATACGCAGTATTTT.

V is TRBV2 and J is TRBJ1-1; D ambiguous. The CDR3 is made up of 11 amino acids. From germline, CDR1 is SNHLY and CDR2 FYNNEI. The ends were cut back, 8 bases at V and 3 bases at J, with 7 bases in the middle. The CDR3 DNA reads as TGTGCCAGCGGAGCATACACTGAAGCTTTCTTT. Its translation is CASGAYTEAFF.

The rearrangement links TRBV9 to TRBJ2-1, with 8 bases lining up with TRBD2. V lost 0 bases and J lost 12; bases outside the gene matches: 11. The CDR3 runs to 15 residues. Per germline, CDR1 SGDLS and CDR2 YYNGEE. CDR3 region: CASSVAGRGGVRQFF. The CDR3 coding sequence is TGTGCCAGCAGCGTAGCTGGCCGGGGGGGGGTCCGGCAGTTCTTC.

This clone was detected only once. The chain carries TRBV5-1 and TRBJ2-3; TRBD1 matches at 9 bases. The germline CDR1 and CDR2 sequences are SGHRS and YFSETQ. The CDR3 extends over 15 amino acids. Trimming cost V 2 bases and J 1 base; bases outside gene matches: 2. CDR3 nucleotides: TGCGCCAGCAGCTTCCGGACAGGGGGCACAGATACGCAGTATTTT. Residues: CASSFRTGGTDTQYF. The variable domain in full, with the rest retrieved from reference TRBV5-1 and TRBJ2-3, is KAGVTQTPRYLIKTRGQQVTLSCSPISGHRSVSWYQQTPGQGLQFLFEYFSETQRNKGNFPGRFSGRQFSNSRSEMNVSTLELGDSALYLCASSFRTGGTDTQYFGPGTRLTVL.

The rearrangement joins TRBV3-1 (or the pseudogene TRBV3-2) to TRBJ2-2, with 9 bases aligning to TRBD1. This CDR3 is 19 amino acids long. The ends lost 4 bases at V and 4 bases at J; junction bases unmatched: 16. Germline assignment: CDR1 LGHDT and CDR2 YNNKEL (reference sequence). The CDR3 DNA sequence: TGTGCCAGCAGCCTTTCCCCCATTAATACAGGGGGCTGCACCGGGGAGCTGTTTTTT. Translating it yields CASSLSPINTGGCTGELFF.

This clone was detected a few times. The chain's CDR3 is CASSLAGGGGNQPQHF. CDR3 coding DNA: TGTGCCAGCAGCTTAGCAGGGGGAGGGGGCAATCAGCCCCAGCATTTT. The chain is built from TRBV7-9 and TRBJ1-5; perhaps TRBD1 as D (6 bases). Germline-derived CDR1 and CDR2 are SEHNR and FQNEAQ (reference sequence). Trimming stripped 0 bases from V and 2 bases from J, with 11 bases between. CDR3 length: 16 residues.

The gene calls are TRBV28 and TRBJ2-6; 7 bases map to TRBD2. V lost 2 bases to trimming and J lost 0 bases; unmatched junction nucleotides: 4. The CDR3 extends over 17 amino acids. Germline V gene data show CDR1 as MDHEN and CDR2 as SYDVKM. The CDR3 loop is CASSLAGAGSGANVLTF. The CDR3, as DNA: TGTGCCAGCAGTTTAGCGGGAGCGGGCTCTGGGGCCAACGTCCTGACTTTC.

CDR3 nucleotides: TGTGCCAGCAGCTTAACGACAGGGGGCACTGAAGCTTTCTTT. Its protein product is CASSLTTGGTEAFF. The J gene is TRBJ1-1, the V gene TRBV7-2, with 9 bases aligning to TRBD1. This CDR3 contains 14 residues. Germline V lookup: CDR1 SGHTA, CDR2 FQGNSA. Trimming cost V 2 bases and J 4 bases; bases outside gene matches: 2.

The gene calls are TRBV28 and TRBJ2-7; 8 bases line up with TRBD1. This CDR3 region has 15 residues. In germline, CDR1 is MDHEN, CDR2 SYDVKM. Trimming at V came to 2 bases and at J to 6 bases, leaving 9 bases not matched to a gene. The CDR3 protein is CASSLMSQGVFEQYF. CDR3 DNA sequence: TGTGCCAGCAGTTTAATGTCACAGGGGGTATTCGAGCAGTACTTC.

This clone appeared once. The chain employs TRBV11-2 and TRBJ2-7; 10 bases line up with TRBD1. The CDR3 extends over 15 amino acids. Germline CDR1 is SGHAT and CDR2 is FQNNGV. V was clipped by 4 bases and J by 6 bases; unmatched bases: 9. CDR3 DNA sequence: TGTGCCAGCAGCTCAAATTCGGGACAGGGGACCGAGCAGTACTTC. Its protein is CASSSNSGQGTEQYF. The entire variable domain, with the rest obtained from reference TRBV11-2 and TRBJ2-7, is as follows: EAGVAQSPRYKIIEKRQSVAFWCNPISGHATLYWYQQILGQGPKLLIQFQNNGVVDDSQLPKDRFSAERLKGVDSTLKIQPAKLEDSAVYLCASSSNSGQGTEQYFGPGTRLTVT.

The chain recombines TRBV28 with TRBJ2-3; 9 bases are shared with TRBD2. The CDR3 has 15 amino acids. From germline, CDR1 is MDHEN and CDR2 SYDVKM. V lost 5 bases to trimming and J lost 6 bases; unmatched junction nucleotides: 9. CDR3 protein: CASSPLAGDWDTQYF. The DNA for the CDR3 is TGTGCCAGCAGTCCGTTAGCGGGAGATTGGGATACGCAGTATTTT.

The gene calls are TRBV6-1 and TRBJ2-1, with 10 bases lining up with TRBD2. CDR1 is MNHNS and CDR2 is SASEGT in the germline V gene. CDR3 length: 16 residues. Unmatched junction bases numbered 5, after V lost 2 bases and J lost 4 bases. CDR3 nucleotide sequence: TGTGCCAGCAGTGAACCTGGACTAGCGGTTTACAATGAGCAGTTCTTC. Its protein is CASSEPGLAVYNEQFF.

This chain joins TRBV11-2 and TRBJ1-2; TRBD1 might be the D (6 bases). Germline CDR1 is SGHAT and CDR2 is FQNNGV. The germline V and J ends were trimmed by 0 bases and 7 bases, with 15 bases remaining between them. The CDR3 consists of 15 residues. The CDR3 DNA reads as TGTGCCAGCAGCTTAGATCACTGGGGGCAAGGTGGCTACACCTTC. Its protein is CASSLDHWGQGGYTF.

The V call is TRBV27, the J call TRBJ2-2; D may be TRBD1 (6 bases). With 5 bases removed from V and 7 bases from J, the gap between germline ends came to 14 bases. This CDR3 has 14 residues. Germline assignment: CDR1 MNHEY and CDR2 SMNVEV (reference sequence). The CDR3 nucleotides read TGTGCCAGCAGTCACAGGGATTGGGGCGGGGAGCTGTTTTTT. Translation: CASSHRDWGGELFF.